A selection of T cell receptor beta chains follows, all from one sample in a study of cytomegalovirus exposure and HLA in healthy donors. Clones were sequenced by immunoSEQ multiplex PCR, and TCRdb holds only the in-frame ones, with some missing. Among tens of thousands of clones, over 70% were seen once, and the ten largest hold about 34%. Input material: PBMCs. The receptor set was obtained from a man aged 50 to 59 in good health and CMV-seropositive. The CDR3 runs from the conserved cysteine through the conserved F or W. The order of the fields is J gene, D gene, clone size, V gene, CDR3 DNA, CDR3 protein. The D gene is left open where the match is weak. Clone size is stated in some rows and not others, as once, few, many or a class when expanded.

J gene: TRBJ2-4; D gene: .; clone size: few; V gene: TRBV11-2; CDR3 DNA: TGTGCCAGCAGCCCCGATGGCGGAGGGGCCATAGCCAAAAACATTCAGTACTTC; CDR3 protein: CASSPDGGGAIAKNIQYF
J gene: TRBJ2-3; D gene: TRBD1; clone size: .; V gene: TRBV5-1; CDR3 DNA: TGCGCCAGCAGCTTACAGGGGGCCAACACAGATACGCAGTATTTT; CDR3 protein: CASSLQGANTDTQYF
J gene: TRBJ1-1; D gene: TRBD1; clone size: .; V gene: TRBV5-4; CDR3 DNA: TGTGCCAGCAGCTTGGAGGGGGCCACTGAAGCTTTCTTT; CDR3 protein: CASSLEGATEAFF
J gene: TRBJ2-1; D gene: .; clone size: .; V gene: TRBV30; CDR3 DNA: TGTGCCTGGAGTAGAGATAATTCGATGCTTGAGCAGTTCTTC; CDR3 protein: CAWSRDNSMLEQFF
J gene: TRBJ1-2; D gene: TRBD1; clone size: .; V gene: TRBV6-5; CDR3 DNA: TGTGCCAGCAGCTTAATGGACAGGGGAAACTATGGCTACACCTTC; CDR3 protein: CASSLMDRGNYGYTF
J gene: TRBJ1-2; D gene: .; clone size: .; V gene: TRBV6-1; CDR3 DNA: TGTGCCAGCAGGGACACCGGCTACTATGGCTACACCTTC; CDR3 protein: CASRDTGYYGYTF
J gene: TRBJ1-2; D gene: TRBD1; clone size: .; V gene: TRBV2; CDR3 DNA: TGTGCCAGCCGACAGGGGTCGTCTAACTATGGCTACACCTTC; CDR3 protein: CASRQGSSNYGYTF
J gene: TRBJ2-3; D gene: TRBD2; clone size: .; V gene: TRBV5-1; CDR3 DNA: TGCGCCAGCAGCTTCTTTTTTGGGACTAGCGGCCCCAAGGAACGGTATTTT; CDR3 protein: CASSFFFGTSGPKERYF
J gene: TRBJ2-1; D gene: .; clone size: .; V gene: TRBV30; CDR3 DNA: TGTGCCTGGAGTGTTGCGTTCGGGTCCTACAATGAGCAGTTCTTC; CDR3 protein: CAWSVAFGSYNEQFF
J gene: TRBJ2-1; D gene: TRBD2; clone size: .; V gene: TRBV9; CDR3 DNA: TGTGCCAGCAGCGCCCTACTAGCGGGCGGCTACAATGAGCAGTTCTTC; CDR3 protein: CASSALLAGGYNEQFF
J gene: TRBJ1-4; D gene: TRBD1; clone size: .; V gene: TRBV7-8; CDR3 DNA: TGTGCCAGCAGCCCCCTGACAGGGGCGAATGAAAAACTGTTTTTT; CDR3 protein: CASSPLTGANEKLFF
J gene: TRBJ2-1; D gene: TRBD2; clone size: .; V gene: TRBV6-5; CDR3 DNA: TGTGCCAGCAGTTCCATAGCGGGAGGGAGCAATGAGCAGTTCTTC; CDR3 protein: CASSSIAGGSNEQFF
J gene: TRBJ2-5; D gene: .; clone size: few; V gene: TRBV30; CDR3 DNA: TGTGCCTGGGGTACACAGGCGGAGACCCAGTACTTC; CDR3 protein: CAWGTQAETQYF
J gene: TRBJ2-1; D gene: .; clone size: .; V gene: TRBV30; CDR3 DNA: TGTGCCTGGAAGGTGGGCGCTACCTGGCCCGCAGAGCAGTTCTTC; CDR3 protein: CAWKVGATWPAEQFF
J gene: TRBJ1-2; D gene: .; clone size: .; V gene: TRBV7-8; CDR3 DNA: TGTGCCAGCAGCTTAGCTTCCTGGGGAGGGGTTGGCTACACCTTC; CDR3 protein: CASSLASWGGVGYTF
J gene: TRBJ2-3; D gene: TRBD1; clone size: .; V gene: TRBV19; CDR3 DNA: TGTGCCAGTAGTACTTCTGCAGGGGGCCGCACAGATACGCAGTATTTT; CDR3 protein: CASSTSAGGRTDTQYF
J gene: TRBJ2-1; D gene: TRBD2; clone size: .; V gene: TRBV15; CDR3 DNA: TGTGCCACCAGCAGAGATGTAGCGGGGAGCTCCTACAATGAGCAGTTCTTC; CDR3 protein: CATSRDVAGSSYNEQFF
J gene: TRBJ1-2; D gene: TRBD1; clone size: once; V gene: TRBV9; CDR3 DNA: TGTGCCAGCTCCGCCGGGGGGACAGGGGAATATGGCTACACCTTC; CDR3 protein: CASSAGGTGEYGYTF